This T cell receptor beta chain is from a study of cytomegalovirus exposure and HLA in healthy donors. PCR employed 60 Vbeta and 13 Jbeta primers. The method was immunoSEQ multiplex PCR; TCRdb's version includes in-frame clones alone and lacks a portion of them. This table holds 150,000 or so clones, about 85% found once. This receptor was taken from a man between 18 and 35 years old in good health and CMV-seronegative. Sample: PBMCs.

The CDR3 here is CASSPGLGPSGELFF. CDR3 sequence (DNA): TGTGCCAGCAGCCCGGGACTAGGTCCCTCCGGGGAGCTGTTTTTT. The rearrangement joins TRBV6-5 to TRBJ2-2; 8 positions match TRBD2. This CDR3 contains 15 residues. CDR1 and CDR2 (germline): MNHEY, SVGAGI. V trimming: 6 bases; J trimming: 6 bases; junction bases outside the gene matches: 9.